This T cell receptor beta chain appears in the sequencing data of a study of radiotherapy plus CTLA-4 blockade in lung cancer. Across the study: Across the patients, objective responses occurred in less than 20%, and disease control in just over 30%. Study results and caveats: According to reports, early shifts in blood T cell clones, alongside interferon-beta, forecast response most accurately. After treatment with radiotherapy plus ipilimumab, TCR clones that came from the tumor expanded in blood.

Of note for this clone: Its antigen is still unknown.

Produced via immunoSEQ multiplex PCR; TCRdb's table is partial and in-frame only. The sample has more than 100,000 clones, about nine tenths seen once. The V end lost 1 base, the J end lost 3 bases, and 13 bases lay between the germline ends. The V gene's germline CDR1 is SGHRS and CDR2 YFSETQ. The CDR3 consists of 16 residues. With ipilimumab providing CTLA-4 blockade, focal radiation was administered to patients who had chemo-refractory metastatic non-small-cell lung cancer. This clonotype was sampled from a human donor with non-small cell lung cancer that progressed on radiotherapy plus ipilimumab. The sample consisted of peripheral blood, taken from a patient treated with radiotherapy plus ipilimumab. The chain joins TRBV5-1 to TRBJ2-2, with D perhaps TRBD2 (7 bases). This CDR3 reads CASSLIGGLDTGELFF. The CDR3 region has the DNA TGCGCCAGCAGCTTGATCGGGGGGCTGGACACCGGGGAGCTGTTTTTT.